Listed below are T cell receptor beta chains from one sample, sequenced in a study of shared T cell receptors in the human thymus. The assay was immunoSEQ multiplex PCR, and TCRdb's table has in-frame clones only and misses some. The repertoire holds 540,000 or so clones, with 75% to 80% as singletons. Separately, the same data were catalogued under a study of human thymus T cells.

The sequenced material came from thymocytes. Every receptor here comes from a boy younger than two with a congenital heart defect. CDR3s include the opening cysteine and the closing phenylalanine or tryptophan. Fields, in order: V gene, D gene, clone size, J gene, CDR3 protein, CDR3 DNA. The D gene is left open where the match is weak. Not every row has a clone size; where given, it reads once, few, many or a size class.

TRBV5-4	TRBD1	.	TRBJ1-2	CASTRGQGIDYGYTF	TGTGCCAGCACCCGGGGACAGGGAATTGACTATGGCTACACCTTC
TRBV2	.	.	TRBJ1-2	CASSEPSRQARGYTF	TGTGCCAGCAGTGAACCCTCCCGACAGGCTCGAGGCTACACCTTC
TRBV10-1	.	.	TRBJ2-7	CASSGLAGTYEQYF	TGCGCCAGCAGTGGACTGGCGGGAACCTACGAGCAGTACTTC
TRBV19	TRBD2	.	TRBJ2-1	CASSTGTSGDNEQFF	TGTGCCAGTAGTACAGGGACTAGCGGGGACAATGAGCAGTTCTTC
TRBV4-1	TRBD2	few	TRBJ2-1	CASSQDRRLAAHPYNEQFF	TGCGCCAGCAGCCAAGATCGTCGGCTAGCGGCTCACCCCTACAATGAGCAGTTCTTC
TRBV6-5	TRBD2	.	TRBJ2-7	CASSYSSSGSSYEQYF	TGTGCCAGCAGTTACTCATCTAGCGGGAGCTCGTACGAGCAGTACTTC
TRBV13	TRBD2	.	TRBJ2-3	CASSFTSGTGDTQYF	TGTGCCAGCAGCTTTACTAGCGGGACCGGAGATACGCAGTATTTT
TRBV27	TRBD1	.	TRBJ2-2	CASSWTGGGGELFF	TGTGCCAGCAGTTGGACAGGGGGGGGCGGGGAGCTGTTTTTT
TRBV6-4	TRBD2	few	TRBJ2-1	CANTPTSGDYNEQFF	TGTGCAAACACCCCCACAAGCGGGGATTACAATGAGCAGTTCTTC
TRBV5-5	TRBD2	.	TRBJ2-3	CATKYSGRAQDTQYF	TGTGCCACCAAATATAGCGGGAGGGCCCAAGATACGCAGTATTTT
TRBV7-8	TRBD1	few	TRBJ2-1	CASSWGTVSGNNEQFF	TGTGCCAGCAGCTGGGGGACAGTCTCCGGTAACAATGAGCAGTTCTTC
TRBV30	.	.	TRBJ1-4	CAWSPGSRGNEKLFF	TGTGCCTGGAGCCCAGGGTCACGGGGGAATGAAAAACTGTTTTTT
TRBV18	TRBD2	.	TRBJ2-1	CASSPPGLAGGPCNEQFF	TGTGCCAGCTCCCCCCCGGGACTAGCGGGAGGGCCTTGCAATGAGCAGTTCTTC
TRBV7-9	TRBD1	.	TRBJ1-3	CASTPRGGQGVNGTIYF	TGTGCCAGCACCCCCCGGGGCGGACAGGGTGTCAACGGCACCATATATTTT
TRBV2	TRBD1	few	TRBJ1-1	CASSLQGTSRTEAFF	TGTGCCAGCAGCCTACAGGGGACCTCACGGACTGAAGCTTTCTTT
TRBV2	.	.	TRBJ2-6	CASRDYLNSGANVLTF	TGTGCCAGCAGGGACTACCTAAACTCTGGGGCCAACGTCCTGACTTTC
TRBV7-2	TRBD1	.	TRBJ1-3	CASSVRQGRDDTIYF	TGTGCCAGCAGCGTCCGACAGGGGAGGGATGACACCATATATTTT
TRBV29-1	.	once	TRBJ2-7	CSVVGGTPGYEQYF	TGCAGCGTTGTGGGCGGGACCCCGGGGTACGAGCAGTACTTC
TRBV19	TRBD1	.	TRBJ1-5	CASSNTSGGRQPQHF	TGTGCCAGTAGTAACACATCAGGGGGCCGACAGCCCCAGCATTTT
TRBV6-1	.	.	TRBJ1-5	CASSGPGDSNQPQHF	TGTGCCAGCAGTGGGCCGGGAGATAGCAATCAGCCCCAGCATTTT
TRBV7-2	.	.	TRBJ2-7	CASSLQQESYEQYF	TGTGCCAGCAGCTTACAACAGGAATCCTACGAGCAGTACTTC
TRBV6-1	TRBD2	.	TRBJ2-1	CASSEGGGLAGYNEQFF	TGTGCCAGCAGTGAAGGCGGTGGCCTAGCGGGGTACAATGAGCAGTTCTTC
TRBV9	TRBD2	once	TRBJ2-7	CASSSGTSGIEQYF	TGTGCCAGCAGCTCCGGGACTAGCGGGATCGAGCAGTACTTC
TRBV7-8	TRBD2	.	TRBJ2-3	CASSPGQRGADTQYF	TGTGCCAGCAGCCCAGGCCAGCGGGGTGCAGATACGCAGTATTTT
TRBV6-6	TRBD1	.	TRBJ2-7	CASSETGNRRYEQYF	TGTGCCAGCAGTGAGACAGGGAATAGACGCTACGAGCAGTACTTC
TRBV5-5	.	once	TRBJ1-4	CASSPPDWELEKLFF	TGTGCCAGCAGCCCCCCGGACTGGGAGTTAGAAAAACTGTTTTTT
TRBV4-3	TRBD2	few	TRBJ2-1	CASSHPAPSGGGYNEQFF	TGCGCCAGCAGCCACCCGGCCCCAAGCGGGGGGGGCTACAATGAGCAGTTCTTC
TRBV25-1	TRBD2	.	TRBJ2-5	CASSEERDPKTQYF	TGTGCCAGCAGTGAAGAGCGGGACCCCAAGACCCAGTACTTC
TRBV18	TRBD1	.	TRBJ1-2	CASSPGQDGKAF	TGTGCCAGCTCACCTGGACAGGACGGGAAGGCCTTC
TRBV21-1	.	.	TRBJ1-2	CASSKGGEGTNYGYTF	TGTGCCAGCAGCAAGGGGGGTGAAGGAACTAACTATGGCTACACCTTC
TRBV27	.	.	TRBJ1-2	CASSSQGRGGYTF	TGTGCCAGCAGTTCTCAGGGGCGAGGTGGCTACACCTTC
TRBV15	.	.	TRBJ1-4	CATSRPFRRRAPGGGKLFF	TGTGCCACCAGCAGACCCTTCCGGCGACGGGCGCCTGGGGGAGGAAAACTGTTTTTT